Described below is a single T cell receptor beta chain sequence and its context. Antigen: not known. The CDR3 length is 15 residues. The germline V gene encodes CDR1 SGHTA and CDR2 FQGNSA. cDNA was produced in eight separate reactions per sample. A 6-nucleotide sample barcode was carried by the UMIs, which template switching added. Reprocessing the 5' RACE reads, TCRdb reports a single entry for every CDR3 protein and omits DNA. The sample data list over 130,000 distinct CDR3 sequences. These data come from a study of monozygotic twins with inflammatory bowel disease. Study conclusions and caveats: Twins with IBD had fewer clonotypes in common with others than healthy twins, particularly during disease activity.

The sequence came from a human donor with ulcerative colitis or Crohn's disease, or a healthy co-twin of an affected twin (not recorded which). This rearrangement joins TRBV7-2 to TRBJ2-7. Sample: blood. CDR3 loop: CASSLNYGPTYEQYF.